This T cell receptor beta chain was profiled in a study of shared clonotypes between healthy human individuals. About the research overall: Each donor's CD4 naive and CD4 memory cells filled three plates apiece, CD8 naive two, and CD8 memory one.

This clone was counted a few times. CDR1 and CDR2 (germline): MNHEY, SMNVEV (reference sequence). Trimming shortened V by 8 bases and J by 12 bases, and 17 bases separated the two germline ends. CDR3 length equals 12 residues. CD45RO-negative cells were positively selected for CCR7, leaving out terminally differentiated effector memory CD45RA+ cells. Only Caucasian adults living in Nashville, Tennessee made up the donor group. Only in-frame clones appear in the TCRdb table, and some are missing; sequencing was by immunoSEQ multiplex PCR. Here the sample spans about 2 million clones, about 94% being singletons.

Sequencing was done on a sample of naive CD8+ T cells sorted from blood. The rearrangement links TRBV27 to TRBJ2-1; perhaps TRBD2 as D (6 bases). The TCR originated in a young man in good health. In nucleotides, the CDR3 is TGTGCCAGCGCGTTCCCCCCGGAGGGGCAGTTCTTC. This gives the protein CASAFPPEGQFF.